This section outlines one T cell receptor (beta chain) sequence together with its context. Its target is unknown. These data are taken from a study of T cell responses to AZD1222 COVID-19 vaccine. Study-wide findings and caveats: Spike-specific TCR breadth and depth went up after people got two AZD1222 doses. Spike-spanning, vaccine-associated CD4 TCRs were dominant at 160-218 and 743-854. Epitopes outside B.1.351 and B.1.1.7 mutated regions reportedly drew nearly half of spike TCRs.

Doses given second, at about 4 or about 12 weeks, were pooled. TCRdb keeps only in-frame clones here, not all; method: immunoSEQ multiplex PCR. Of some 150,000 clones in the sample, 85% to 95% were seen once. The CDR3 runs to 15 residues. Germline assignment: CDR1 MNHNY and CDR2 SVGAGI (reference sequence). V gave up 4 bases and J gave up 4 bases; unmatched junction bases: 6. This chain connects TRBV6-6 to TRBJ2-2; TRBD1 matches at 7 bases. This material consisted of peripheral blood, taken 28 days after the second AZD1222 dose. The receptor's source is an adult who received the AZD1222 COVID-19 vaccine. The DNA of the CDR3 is TGTGCCAGCAGTTTTCCAGGGGGATCCACCGGGGAGCTGTTTTTT. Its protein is CASSFPGGSTGELFF.